Sequencing of this T cell receptor beta chain was carried out in a study of CD4 T cells in relation to SARS-CoV-2 and coronaviruses. Study-wide points: The assay detects memory recall responses, not culture-primed primary responses. Crossreactive clones expanded significantly less to SARS-CoV-2 than monoreactive clones.

The CDR3 length is 15 residues. V shed 2 bases and J 3 bases; nucleotides not matched to a gene: 4. The V gene's germline CDR1 is ENHRY and CDR2 SYGVKD. This clone was seen only a few times. Its specificity is unknown. Survey-level TCR-beta sequencing used DNA from CEF-cultured naive and memory CD4+ T cells. Method: immunoSEQ multiplex PCR; TCRdb's copy keeps in-frame clones and lacks some. This table has approximately 41,000 clones, around 74% appearing once. Sorted naive or memory CD4+ cells met CEF peptides for around eleven days. The source is an adult with COVID-19. Sequencing was performed on memory CD4+ T cells from PBMCs, cultured in vitro. The chain is built from TRBV10-3 and TRBJ2-7; 10 positions match TRBD2. The CDR3 loop reads CAISEELAGDYEQYF. The CDR3 DNA reads TGTGCCATCAGTGAGGAGCTAGCGGGAGACTACGAGCAGTACTTC.